This TCR beta chain originates from a study of radiation and T cells in renal cell carcinoma. Regarding this clone: Its antigen is undetermined.

Regarding time point: blood 4 weeks post-SBRT, at nephrectomy. Treatment noted: 15 Gy SBRT to primary tumor, nephrectomy 4 weeks later. Nephrectomy followed 15 Gy stereotactic body radiation by 4 weeks. Radiation-treated patients gave blood at baseline, week 2 and week 4. V shed 6 bases and J shed 5 bases, with 13 bases lying between them. Germline CDR1 reads SGHRS; CDR2 reads YFSETQ. CDR3 length: 13 amino acids. Study-level findings and limits: In blood, top tumor clones expanded by 2 weeks, shrinking by 4.

Some clones are missing from TCRdb's copy, which holds only in-frame ones; the method was immunoSEQ multiplex PCR. The sample holds 60,000 or so clones, approximately 80% seen once. The sequence was collected from a man in his sixties with renal cell carcinoma. Sequencing used blood, obtained from a patient whose treatment included radiotherapy and nephrectomy. The V gene is TRBV5-1, the J gene TRBJ2-3, with a possible D match to TRBD1 (6 bases). DNA for the CDR3: TGCGCCAGCAAGGTCGAGGACAGAGATACGCAGTATTTT. This codes for CASKVEDRDTQYF. Supplemented by reference TRBV5-1 and TRBJ2-3, the full variable domain reads KAGVTQTPRYLIKTRGQQVTLSCSPISGHRSVSWYQQTPGQGLQFLFEYFSETQRNKGNFPGRFSGRQFSNSRSEMNVSTLELGDSALYLCASKVEDRDTQYFGPGTRLTVL.